This is a list of T cell receptor beta chains from one sample in a study of cytomegalovirus exposure and HLA in healthy donors. Measured with immunoSEQ multiplex PCR; TCRdb has only the in-frame clones, and not every one. The sample includes about 98,000 clones, 60% to 85% of them seen just once. Sequenced input: PBMCs. The receptors here all came from a man between 60 and 75 years old in good health and CMV-seropositive. CDR3s include the opening cysteine and the closing phenylalanine or tryptophan. A D gene is named only where the DNA matches it firmly. Clone size, where shown, is once, few, many, or a class for clones that have expanded.

>TRBJ2-1|NA|TRBD2|TRBV13
TGTGCCAGCAGCTCCCAACGGACTGCGGGGGGCAATGAGCAGTTCTTC
CASSSQRTAGGNEQFF
>TRBJ2-7|NA|TRBD1|TRBV4-2
TGTGCCAGCAGCCAAGGAGGGGGCCGAAGGGAGCAGTACTTC
CASSQGGGRREQYF
>TRBJ2-3|NA|TRBD1|TRBV19
TGTGCCAGTAGTGTACAGGGGGGCACAGATACGCAGTATTTT
CASSVQGGTDTQYF
>TRBJ2-4|NA|TRBD2|TRBV27
TGTGCCAGCAGTTTATCGGGGACTAGCGGGGGGGCCAAAAACATTCAGTACTTC
CASSLSGTSGGAKNIQYF
>TRBJ2-1|NA|NA|TRBV6-5
TGTGCCAGCAGAACTACCGGGGGACCGTACAATGAGCAGTTCTTC
CASRTTGGPYNEQFF
>TRBJ2-7|once|NA|TRBV4-3
TGCGCCAGCAGCCAAGAAGGGAGTCAGGGGAGTTTCTACGAGCAGTACTTC
CASSQEGSQGSFYEQYF
>TRBJ2-7|NA|NA|TRBV25-1
TGTGCCAGCAGTCAGGGGTTGGGGCAGTACTTC
CASSQGLGQYF
>TRBJ1-1|NA|NA|TRBV11-3
TGTGCCAGCAGCTTGGGCCCTTTAGACACTGAAGCTTTCTTT
CASSLGPLDTEAFF
>TRBJ2-5|NA|TRBD1|TRBV6-1
TGTGCCAGCAGCCTGGGACAGGGAAAAGAGACCCAGTACTTC
CASSLGQGKETQYF
>TRBJ1-3|NA|NA|TRBV5-1
TGCGCCAGCAGCTTGGGACGGAGCTCTGGAAACACCATATATTTT
CASSLGRSSGNTIYF
>TRBJ2-7|NA|NA|TRBV6-6
TGTGCCAGCAGTTTCCTGGACGGACTCTACGAGCAGTACTTC
CASSFLDGLYEQYF
>TRBJ1-5|few|NA|TRBV19
TGTGCCAGTAGTATACCCACAAAGGGAGGTCAGCCCCAGCATTTT
CASSIPTKGGQPQHF
>TRBJ1-3|NA|NA|TRBV29-1
TGCAGCGTTCGGCCGGACATGGGCACTGGAAACACCATATATTTT
CSVRPDMGTGNTIYF
>TRBJ2-1|NA|NA|TRBV19
TGTGCCACGAGCCGGGGGTTCTACAATGAGCAGTTCTTC
CATSRGFYNEQFF
>TRBJ2-7|NA|NA|TRBV27
TGTGCCAGCAGTGCCATGGGAGGAGGAAGCTACGAGCAGTACTTC
CASSAMGGGSYEQYF
>TRBJ2-1|NA|TRBD2|TRBV7-3
TGTGCCAGCTATGTAGGTCTAGCGGGGGGCCCCCCCTCCTACAATGAGCAGTTCTTC
CASYVGLAGGPPSYNEQFF
>TRBJ1-5|NA|TRBD1|TRBV5-1
TGCGCCAGCAGCCGCGGGACAGGGGGCAATCAGCCCCAGCATTTT
CASSRGTGGNQPQHF
>TRBJ1-2|once|NA|TRBV5-1
TGCGCCAGCAGCTCGGGGTCGACTGGCTACACCTTC
CASSSGSTGYTF
>TRBJ1-2|NA|NA|TRBV28
TGTGCCAGCAGCTTACGACCTAAGGACTCTTACACCTTC
CASSLRPKDSYTF
>TRBJ2-7|NA|TRBD1|TRBV7-2
TGTGCCAGCAGCGCTTGGACAGGGGGGACCTACGAGCAGTACTTC
CASSAWTGGTYEQYF
>TRBJ2-7|NA|NA|TRBV18
TGTGCCAGCTCACCAGGGTCCAGGACACCAGACGAGCAGTACTTC
CASSPGSRTPDEQYF
>TRBJ2-2|NA|TRBD1|TRBV19
TGTGCCAGTAGTACCCCGACAGGGACGAACACCGGGGAGCTGTTTTTT
CASSTPTGTNTGELFF
>TRBJ2-1|NA|NA|TRBV7-9
TGTGCCAGCAGCTTAGAGGGGTGGACTAACAATGAGCAGTTCTTC
CASSLEGWTNNEQFF
>TRBJ1-1|NA|NA|TRBV7-9
TGTGCCAGCAGTCCCAGCTTAGGGGCGGACACTGAAGCTTTCTTT
CASSPSLGADTEAFF
>TRBJ1-5|NA|TRBD1|TRBV23-1
TGCGCCAGCAGTCAATCCCCTGGAACAGGGGAAAGCAATCAGCCCCAGCATTTT
CASSQSPGTGESNQPQHF
>TRBJ2-7|few|NA|TRBV4-2
TGTGCCAGCAGCCAAGATTGGGGTGGGGGCTACGAGCAGTACTTC
CASSQDWGGGYEQYF
>TRBJ2-2|NA|TRBD1|TRBV6-1
TGTGCCAGCAGGGGACAGGGTGCCGGCGGGGAGCTGTTTTTT
CASRGQGAGGELFF
>TRBJ2-3|NA|TRBD2|TRBV7-9
TGTGCCAGCAGCTTAGGTCTAGCGGGGACTAGCACAGATACGCAGTATTTT
CASSLGLAGTSTDTQYF
>TRBJ2-7|NA|TRBD1|TRBV11-2
TGTGCCAGCAGCCATGGACAGGGGGTAAGCGAGCAGTACTTC
CASSHGQGVSEQYF
>TRBJ2-5|NA|TRBD2|TRBV7-2
TGTGCCAGCAGCCCAGGGACTAGCGGGGGGGCCGGAGAGACCCAGTACTTC
CASSPGTSGGAGETQYF
>TRBJ2-3|few|TRBD2|TRBV6-6
TGTGCCAGCAGTTCCCGGGGGGGGGATACGCAGTATTTT
CASSSRGGDTQYF
>TRBJ1-5|few|NA|TRBV7-9
TGTGCCAGCAGCGCGTGGGGGGGAGTTAGCAATCAGCCCCAGCATTTT
CASSAWGGVSNQPQHF
>TRBJ1-2|once|NA|TRBV6-5
TGTGCCAGCACCTCGACTGCTAGTGGCTACACCTTC
CASTSTASGYTF
>TRBJ2-7|once|TRBD2|TRBV6-5
TGTGCCAGCAGGGCGGGAGGGACTCGGGAGCAGTACTTC
CASRAGGTREQYF
>TRBJ1-4|NA|NA|TRBV4-1
TGCGCCAGCAGCGCGGACAGAACTAATGAAAAACTGTTTTTT
CASSADRTNEKLFF
>TRBJ1-5|few|NA|TRBV5-1
TGCGCCAGCAGCTTGGGAGATTTCAATCAGCCCCAGCATTTT
CASSLGDFNQPQHF
>TRBJ1-3|NA|TRBD1|TRBV27
TGTGCCAGCAGCTCGGGACAGATCTCTGGAAACACCATATATTTT
CASSSGQISGNTIYF
>TRBJ2-7|NA|NA|TRBV6-5
TGTGCCAGCAGTAGGGGACACCTGGGGGACGAGCAGTACTTC
CASSRGHLGDEQYF
>TRBJ1-4|few|NA|TRBV6-1
TGTGCCAGCAGTGAACGGGGGGGGCGCGTTGAAAAACTGTTTTTT
CASSERGGRVEKLFF
>TRBJ1-2|few|NA|TRBV6-5
TGTGCCAGCAAACGGAGCAACTATGGCTACACCTTC
CASKRSNYGYTF
>TRBJ2-1|NA|TRBD1|TRBV4-1
TGCGCCAGCAGCCCAGGACAGGGCAGCAATGAGCAGTTCTTC
CASSPGQGSNEQFF
>TRBJ2-5|NA|NA|TRBV4-2
TGTGCCAGCAGCCAAGAAGGGCAGGGTCGAGAGACCCAGTACTTC
CASSQEGQGRETQYF
>TRBJ2-7|NA|NA|TRBV5-1
TGCGCCAGCAGCGAGTTATCCACTAACTACGAGCAGTACTTC
CASSELSTNYEQYF
>TRBJ2-7|NA|TRBD1|TRBV4-1
TGCGCCAGCAGCCCGGAAACCGTAGGACAGGGGATCTACGAGCAGTACTTC
CASSPETVGQGIYEQYF
>TRBJ1-4|NA|NA|TRBV9
TGTGCCAGCAGCGTAGTGCCCCGCAGGGTAAGTGAAAAACTGTTTTTT
CASSVVPRRVSEKLFF
>TRBJ2-7|NA|TRBD1|TRBV23-1
TGCGCCAGCAGGACGTCGGGACAGGGGAGATGGGAGCAGTACTTC
CASRTSGQGRWEQYF
>TRBJ1-5|NA|TRBD1|TRBV10-3
TGTGCCATCAGTGAGCGACAGGGCAGGGGGAATCAGCCCCAGCATTTT
CAISERQGRGNQPQHF
>TRBJ1-1|NA|NA|TRBV5-1
TGCGCCAGCAGCACCAAGGGGAGGGGGGACACTGAAGCTTTCTTT
CASSTKGRGDTEAFF
>TRBJ1-6|NA|NA|TRBV7-2
TGTGCCAGCAGCCCTTGGAGCTCCTATAATTCCCCCCTCCACTTT
CASSPWSSYNSPLHF
>TRBJ2-1|NA|NA|TRBV18
TGTGCCAGCTCACCACAAATGCGGGGACTCCACAATGAGCAGTTCTTC
CASSPQMRGLHNEQFF
>TRBJ1-6|once|NA|TRBV19
TGTGCCAGTAATTCGGGAGCCAATTCACCCCTCCACTTT
CASNSGANSPLHF
>TRBJ2-7|NA|TRBD1|TRBV28
TGTGCCAGCAGTTTAATGGACAGGGTAAACGAGCAGTACTTC
CASSLMDRVNEQYF
>TRBJ2-3|NA|TRBD2|TRBV6-1
TGTGCCAGCAGGCTAGCGGGGGTCCCCGATACGCAGTATTTT
CASRLAGVPDTQYF
>TRBJ2-7|NA|TRBD1|TRBV5-1
TGCGCCAGCAGTCGGGACAGCTACGAGCAGTACTTC
CASSRDSYEQYF
>TRBJ2-1|NA|TRBD2|TRBV7-3
TGTGCCAGTACCAGGACTAGCAAGCAAGACAATGAGCAGTTCTTC
CASTRTSKQDNEQFF
>TRBJ2-7|few|NA|TRBV30
TGTGCCTGGAGTGTAGCGTCGGGACTCACCGAGCAGTACTTC
CAWSVASGLTEQYF